One sample yielded the 18 T cell receptor beta chains listed below, sequenced in a study of blood T cell repertoires in COVID-19. The method was immunoSEQ multiplex PCR; TCRdb's version includes in-frame clones alone and lacks a portion of them. This table has some 300,000 clones, around 84% appearing once. The sequenced sample was PBMCs or T cells enriched from blood (not recorded which). The receptors shown here come from a man aged 30 to 39 who had recovered from COVID-19.

V is TRBV18 and J is TRBJ2-2, with 10 bases lining up with TRBD2. CDR3 length equals 16 residues. J was trimmed by 5 bases and V by 2 bases; bases with no gene match: 5. CDR1 is KGHSH, CDR2 LQKENI, per germline. The CDR3 DNA sequence: TGTGCCAGCTCACCATCTAGCGGGAGTTGGACCGGGGAGCTGTTTTTT. Translation: CASSPSSGSWTGELFF.

The chain carries TRBV7-2 and TRBJ2-1; D might be TRBD1 (6 bases). This CDR3 is built from 14 residues. Germline CDR1 SGHTA, CDR2 FQGNSA. V lost 0 bases, J lost 8 bases, and 11 bases lay in between. Written as DNA, the CDR3 is TGTGCCAGCAGCTTAGCGGGGGCATGGTATGAGCAGTTCTTC. This sequence encodes CASSLAGAWYEQFF.

The chain recombines TRBV5-6 with TRBJ2-5; a possible D gene is TRBD1 (6 bases). The CDR3 is 14 residues long. Germline V gene sequence: CDR1 SGHDT, CDR2 YYEEEE. V gave up 0 bases and J gave up 7 bases, with 13 bases separating them. The CDR3 protein is CASSLVPGAGTQYF. CDR3 nucleotide sequence: TGTGCCAGCAGCTTGGTTCCAGGGGCCGGGACCCAGTACTTC.

This chain links TRBV6-5 with TRBJ2-7; perhaps TRBD1 as D (6 bases). The germline V gene encodes CDR1 MNHEY and CDR2 SVGAGI. The V and J ends lost 6 bases and 9 bases respectively, with 15 bases between them. CDR3 length: 12 residues. DNA for the CDR3: TGTGCCAGCAGCCAACAGGGAGTTGGGCAGTACTTC. Encoded protein: CASSQQGVGQYF.

This sequence joins TRBV7-8 and TRBJ1-5; possible D gene TRBD1, 5 bases. CDR3 length: 15 amino acids. The germline V gene has CDR1 SGHVS and CDR2 FQNEAQ. V was clipped by 4 bases and J by 3 bases, with 13 bases between them. This chain's CDR3 is CASSSHRLINQPQHF. The CDR3 nucleotides read TGTGCCAGCAGCTCACACAGGTTAATCAATCAGCCCCAGCATTTT.

The rearrangement links TRBV18 to TRBJ1-1; 8 bases fit TRBD1. The CDR3 runs 14 residues. CDR1 and CDR2 from the germline V gene are KGHSH and LQKENI. Germline trimming cut 6 bases from V and 3 bases from J; bases unmatched to any gene: 6. The CDR3 region is CASSPGQGYTEAFF. The CDR3 coding sequence is TGTGCCAGCTCTCCCGGACAGGGTTACACTGAAGCTTTCTTT.

This clone was counted a single time. The rearrangement uses TRBV6-5 and TRBJ1-1; a possible D gene is TRBD1 (5 bases). The V gene's germline CDR1 is MNHEY and CDR2 SVGAGI. The V end was cut by 8 bases, the J end by 1 base, with 8 bases between. The CDR3 consists of 12 residues. DNA of the CDR3: TGTGCCAGCTGGGGCGCGAACACTGAAGCTTTCTTT. Encoded protein: CASWGANTEAFF.

This rearrangement joins TRBV11-3 to TRBJ1-3; 8 nucleotides match TRBD1. Germline values: CDR1 SGHNT, CDR2 YENEEA. Unmatched junction bases numbered 7, after V lost 5 bases and J lost 4 bases. This CDR3 contains 15 residues. CDR3 sequence (DNA): TGTGCCAGCAGCCCGACAGGGGCTGTCGGAAACACCATATATTTT. Translating gives CASSPTGAVGNTIYF.

The chain recombines TRBV13 with TRBJ2-3, with TRBD2 matching over 7 bases. The V and J ends lost 5 bases and 6 bases, in that order; junction bases with no gene match: 8. This CDR3 comprises 14 residues. CDR1 PRHDT and CDR2 FYEKMQ come from the germline V gene (reference sequence). As DNA, the CDR3 is TGTGCCAGCAGCCTGCGGGAGTGGGCGGATACGCAGTATTTT. Protein product: CASSLREWADTQYF.

The chain employs TRBV3-1 (or the pseudogene TRBV3-2) and TRBJ2-3; D not resolved. The V and J ends lost 4 bases and 1 base respectively, with 6 bases between them. This CDR3 region has 13 residues. CDR1 and CDR2 (germline): LGHDT, YNNKEL (reference sequence). The CDR3 region has the DNA TGTGCCAGCAGCCCCAGCGGCACAGATACGCAGTATTTT. This translates into CASSPSGTDTQYF.

This clone was recorded a few times. V is TRBV5-1 and J is TRBJ2-3; 10 nucleotides match TRBD2. Germline V gene lookup returns CDR1 SGHRS and CDR2 YFSETQ. V dropped 4 bases and J dropped 1; count of bases not matched to a gene: 6. The CDR3 runs 16 residues. For the CDR3, the DNA is TGCGCCAGCAGCCGGTCCGGGACTAGCGGCACAGATACGCAGTATTTT. Its protein product is CASSRSGTSGTDTQYF. Full variable domain (remainder filled in from reference TRBV5-1 and TRBJ2-3): KAGVTQTPRYLIKTRGQQVTLSCSPISGHRSVSWYQQTPGQGLQFLFEYFSETQRNKGNFPGRFSGRQFSNSRSEMNVSTLELGDSALYLCASSRSGTSGTDTQYFGPGTRLTVL.

This clone was recorded once. One junction end disagrees with the germline gene, perhaps due to a read error. The chain employs TRBV27 and TRBJ1-6; a possible D gene is TRBD1 (5 bases). There are 16 residues in the CDR3. Looked up from germline, CDR1 is MNHEY and CDR2 is SMNVEV (reference sequence). The CDR3, as DNA: TGTGCCAGCAGTCTATCCCCCCCGGGGGTTAATTCACCCCTCCACTTT. Translating it yields CASSLSPPGVNSPLHF.

V usage is TRBV19 and J usage is TRBJ1-4, with D perhaps matching TRBD1 (6 bases). The CDR3 contains 14 residues. V was trimmed by 3 bases and J by 7 bases, leaving 12 bases between them. In germline, CDR1 is LNHDA, CDR2 SQIVND (reference sequence). The CDR3 nucleotides read TGTGCCAGTAGTATCACAGGGTTCGGTGAAAAACTGTTTTTT. It specifies CASSITGFGEKLFF. The full variable domain, with the rest looked up from reference TRBV19 and TRBJ1-4, is DGGITQSPKYLFRKEGQNVTLSCEQNLNHDAMYWYRQDPGQGLRLIYYSQIVNDFQKGDIAEGYSVSREKKESFPLTVTSAQKNPTAFYLCASSITGFGEKLFFGSGTQLSVL.

The rearrangement joins TRBV28 to TRBJ2-5; 9 bases are shared with TRBD1. Trimming removed 6 bases from V and 5 bases from J; junction bases left unmatched: 4. The CDR3 runs 13 residues. Germline V gives CDR1 MDHEN, CDR2 SYDVKM. CDR3 DNA sequence: TGTGCCAGCAGACAGGGGGCCGCGGAGACCCAGTACTTC. Translation gives CASRQGAAETQYF.

This sequence joins TRBV15 and TRBJ1-3; D not resolved. CDR3 length equals 14 residues. V was pared by 0 bases and J by 0 bases, with 3 bases between. CDR1 LNHNV and CDR2 YYDKDF come from the germline V gene (reference sequence). The CDR3: CATSRDISGNTIYF. The CDR3, as DNA: TGTGCCACCAGCAGAGATATCTCTGGAAACACCATATATTTT.

V and J are TRBV3-1 (or the pseudogene TRBV3-2) and TRBJ1-5; D gene ambiguous. Trimming left V 0 bases short and J 7 bases short, with 10 bases between. CDR1 and CDR2 from the germline V gene are LGHDT and YNNKEL (reference sequence). This CDR3 region has 14 residues. The chain's CDR3 is CASSQDWAGQPQHF. The CDR3 nucleotides read TGTGCCAGCAGCCAAGACTGGGCAGGCCAGCCCCAGCATTTT.

The table lists this clone with a count of one. The CDR3, as DNA: TGTGCCACCAGTGATGCCGTTCGGGTGCGGGGTGAGCAGTTCTTC. This translates into CATSDAVRVRGEQFF. The V call is TRBV24-1, the J call TRBJ2-1; tentative D call: TRBD2 (6 bases). The CDR3 has 15 residues. V dropped 3 bases and J dropped 9 bases, with 17 bases sitting between them. CDR1 is KGHDR, CDR2 SFDVKD, per germline.

Comment on this clone: At one end the junction does not follow the germline gene, possibly because of a read error. The CDR3 is CASSEAPWTGHF. The DNA for the CDR3 is TGTGCCAGCAGTGAAGCGCCCTGGACAGGACACTTC. This rearrangement joins TRBV6-1 to TRBJ2-4; 7 positions match TRBD1. This CDR3 region has 12 residues. Germline lookup yields CDR1 MNHNS and CDR2 SASEGT.